This T cell receptor beta chain was profiled in a study of blood T cell repertoires in COVID-19. Study as a whole: Samples of COVID-19 (acute and convalescent) were obtained from the United States, Italy and Spain.

The CDR3 runs 16 residues. Germline V gene sequence: CDR1 SGHRS, CDR2 YFSETQ. V was clipped by 5 bases and J by 7 bases, with 22 bases between them. Assay: immunoSEQ multiplex PCR; the TCRdb copy retains only in-frame clones and omits some. The data hold 400,000 to 550,000 clones, with around 90% observed a single time. All enrollees were roughly 18 to 90 years old and from about 25 US areas. The sequencing input was PBMCs or T cells enriched from blood (not recorded which). This clonotype originated in a woman younger than 35 with acute COVID-19. V is TRBV5-1 and J is TRBJ2-1; a possible D gene is TRBD2 (5 bases). CDR3 residues: CASSPSTGRGHNEQFF. The CDR3 nucleotides are TGCGCCAGCAGTCCTTCCACGGGGAGAGGGCATAATGAGCAGTTCTTC.